This T cell receptor beta chain derives from a study of graft-versus-host responses after intestinal transplantation. Concerning this clone: Its specificity is unknown.

The protocol was immunoSEQ multiplex PCR, while the TCRdb copy is restricted to in-frame clones and leaves out a portion. There are tens of thousands of clones in the sample; 85% to 90% occur only once, and 0.3% to 0.4% lies in the top ten. The V and J ends lost 0 bases and 8 bases respectively, with 17 bases between them. This CDR3 is built from 16 residues. Germline V gene lookup returns CDR1 SGHNT and CDR2 YYREEE (reference sequence). Study outcomes and limitations: Early post-transplant HvG declines showed an association with peak circulating GvH clone levels. Allograft clonal ratios (graft-versus-host to host-versus-graft) were high in patients who had graft-donor T cell macrochimerism.

The chain uses TRBV5-4 and TRBJ1-4, with a possible D match to TRBD1 (6 bases). The TCR was taken from a human donor who received an intestinal transplant. This material consisted of unstimulated CD4+ T cells sorted from spleen or lymph node cells, taken before intestinal transplant. The CDR3 is CASSLGGGGREEKLFF. For the CDR3, the DNA is TGTGCCAGCAGCTTGGGGGGCGGGGGGCGAGAGGAAAAACTGTTTTTT.